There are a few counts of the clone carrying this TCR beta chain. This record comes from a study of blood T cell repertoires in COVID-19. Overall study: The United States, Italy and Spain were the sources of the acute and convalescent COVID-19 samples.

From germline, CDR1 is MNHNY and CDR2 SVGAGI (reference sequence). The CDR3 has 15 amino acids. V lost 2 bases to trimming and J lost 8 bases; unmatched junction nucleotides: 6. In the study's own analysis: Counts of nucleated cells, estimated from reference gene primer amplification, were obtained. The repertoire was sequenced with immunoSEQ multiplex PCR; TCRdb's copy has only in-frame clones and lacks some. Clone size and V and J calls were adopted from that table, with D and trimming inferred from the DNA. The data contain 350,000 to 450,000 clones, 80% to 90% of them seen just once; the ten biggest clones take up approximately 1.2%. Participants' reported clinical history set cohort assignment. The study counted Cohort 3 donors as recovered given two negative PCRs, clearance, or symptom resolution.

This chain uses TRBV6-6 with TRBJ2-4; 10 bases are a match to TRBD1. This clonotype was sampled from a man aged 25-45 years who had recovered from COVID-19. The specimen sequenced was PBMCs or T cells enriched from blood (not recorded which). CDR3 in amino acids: CASSYGQGVRYIQYF. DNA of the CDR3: TGTGCCAGCAGTTACGGACAGGGGGTTAGGTACATTCAGTACTTC.